Here is one T cell receptor beta chain with its context. Its specificity is not known. This CDR3 is built from 15 residues. Germline V gene lookup returns CDR1 MNHEY and CDR2 SMNVEV (reference sequence). J gave up 5 bases and V 5 bases, and 12 bases lay outside the gene matches. The data were taken from a study of identical twins. Study-level results: Partial confounding of zero-insertion analyses by invariant MAIT and iNKT cells was possible. It was out-of-frame TCR alpha sharing in monozygotic twins that models underestimated.

In TCRdb, the 5' RACE reads were re-called with MiXCR into one record per CDR3 protein. The sample records around 250,000 distinct CDR3 sequences, about 13% being singletons. These same data were also listed under a study on yellow fever vaccine responses in identical twins.

The sequence came from a woman aged 18 to 35 in good health. The sample was memory (CD45RO+) T cells sorted from blood. This chain connects TRBV27 to TRBJ2-7; 7 bases map to TRBD1. DNA for the CDR3: TGTGCCAGCAGTCTAAGACAGGGCCCCATAAACGAGCAGTACTTC. Protein product: CASSLRQGPINEQYF.